Sequencing of this T cell receptor (beta chain) was carried out in a study of Graves' ophthalmopathy and Graves' hyperthyroidism. Trimming cost V 5 bases and J 2 bases; bases outside gene matches: 8. Per the germline V gene, CDR1 is SQVTM and CDR2 is ANQGSEA. The CDR3 runs 14 residues. On this clonotype: Since a much larger clone is just one base distant, this may be a read error. Since the CDR3 does not end with the conserved phenylalanine or tryptophan, this likely comes from a read error.

Amplification of TCR beta CDR3 regions used RNA transcripts. Second-round multiplex PCR followed a first-round RT-PCR using HTBI primers. TCRdb recomputed calls from the multiplex PCR reads with MiXCR, one row per CDR3 protein. The sample has a few hundred thousand distinct CDR3 sequences, approximately 17% seen once. The J gene is TRBJ2-7, the V gene TRBV29-1; 8 positions match TRBD2. The sequence was obtained from an adult woman with stable Graves' hyperthyroidism. Sequenced: peripheral blood. This CDR3 is CSVIGGRLTYEQYL. The CDR3 region has the DNA TGCAGCGTTATAGGCGGGAGGCTCACCTACGAGCAGTACTTA.